The 20 T cell receptor beta chains below were found in one sample sequenced in a study of blood T cell repertoires in COVID-19. Assay: immunoSEQ multiplex PCR; the TCRdb copy retains only in-frame clones and omits some. The sample comprises 75,000 to 80,000 clones, roughly 89% of which are singletons, and roughly 6% rests with the top ten. Sequencing used peripheral blood. These receptors were obtained from a human donor in a cohort sampled during active COVID-19.

This chain joins TRBV5-8 and TRBJ2-7; possible D gene TRBD1, 5 bases. The CDR3 is made up of 12 amino acids. Per the germline V gene, CDR1 is SGHTS and CDR2 is YDEGEE. Trimming left V 0 bases short and J 12 bases short, with 13 bases between. The CDR3 sequence: CASSLAGSRRYF. CDR3 coding DNA: TGTGCCAGCAGCTTGGCAGGGTCCAGGAGGTACTTC.

The V and J genes are TRBV7-2 and TRBJ1-2; tentatively, D is TRBD1 (6 bases). The CDR3 extends over 14 amino acids. V lost 2 bases to trimming and J lost 7 bases, with 14 bases between them. CDR1 is SGHTA, CDR2 FQGNSA, per germline. CDR3 amino acids: CASSLWGPGVGYTF. The CDR3 DNA sequence: TGTGCCAGCAGCTTATGGGGGCCCGGGGTTGGCTACACCTTC.

V usage is TRBV25-1 and J usage is TRBJ1-2, with D perhaps TRBD1 (6 bases). CDR3 length: 14 residues. CDR1 is MGHDK, CDR2 SYGVNS, per germline. The ends were cut back, 4 bases at V and 3 bases at J, with 12 bases in the middle. The CDR3 nucleotides read TGTGCCAGCAGTGCAGCGGGGGGGCACTATGGCTACACCTTC. It translates to CASSAAGGHYGYTF.

This rearrangement joins TRBV5-1 to TRBJ1-1; D is possibly TRBD1 (6 bases). This CDR3 is built from 14 residues. V was clipped by 2 bases and J by 4 bases, with 12 bases between them. Germline CDR1 reads SGHRS; CDR2 reads YFSETQ. CDR3 DNA: TGCGCCAGCAGCTTAAGGGGGTCTAGCACTGAAGCTTTCTTT. Amino acids: CASSLRGSSTEAFF. Complete variable domain (other parts from reference TRBV5-1 and TRBJ1-1): KAGVTQTPRYLIKTRGQQVTLSCSPISGHRSVSWYQQTPGQGLQFLFEYFSETQRNKGNFPGRFSGRQFSNSRSEMNVSTLELGDSALYLCASSLRGSSTEAFFGQGTRLTVV.

V and J are TRBV18 and TRBJ2-2, with TRBD1 matching 9 bases. Germline V gives CDR1 KGHSH, CDR2 LQKENI. CDR3 length: 16 amino acids. The trim removed 0 bases at V and 6 bases at J, leaving 5 bases unmatched. The CDR3: CASSPPSRQGAGELFF. CDR3 DNA sequence: TGTGCCAGCTCACCACCTTCACGACAGGGGGCCGGGGAGCTGTTTTTT.

By share, this clone ranks as medium-sized. The chain carries TRBV7-9 and TRBJ1-3, with 7 bases aligning to TRBD1. This CDR3 has 14 amino acids. Germline V gene sequence: CDR1 SEHNR, CDR2 FQNEAQ (reference sequence). The J segment lost 2 bases and the V segment lost 4 bases, leaving 2 bases of the junction unmatched. The CDR3 DNA is TGTGCCAGCAGCTCCGGGACAGCTGGAAACACCATATATTTT. Translating gives CASSSGTAGNTIYF.

The chain employs TRBV9 and TRBJ1-1; D is possibly TRBD1 (5 bases). The CDR3 length is 15 residues. The germline gives CDR1 SGDLS, CDR2 YYNGEE. V was cut by 1 base and J by 5 bases, with 15 bases left in between. The CDR3 here is CASSVIPGSETEAFF. The CDR3 coding sequence is TGTGCCAGCAGCGTAATTCCAGGGTCGGAGACTGAAGCTTTCTTT. The full variable domain, its missing parts supplied by reference TRBV9 and TRBJ1-1, is DSGVTQTPKHLITATGQRVTLRCSPRSGDLSVYWYQQSLDQGLQFLIQYYNGEERAKGNILERFSAQQFPDLHSELNLSSLELGDSALYFCASSVIPGSETEAFFGQGTRLTVV.

J is TRBJ2-3 and V is TRBV13; 11 bases map to TRBD2. Germline V gene lookup returns CDR1 PRHDT and CDR2 FYEKMQ (reference sequence). The V gene end was trimmed by 5 bases and the J gene end by 1 base; junction bases not matched to a gene: 5. This CDR3 is built from 16 residues. This chain's CDR3 is CASSGRGLAGTDTQYF. Written as DNA, the CDR3 is TGTGCCAGCAGCGGGAGGGGACTAGCGGGCACAGATACGCAGTATTTT.

The chain has TRBV7-9 and TRBJ2-2, with D maybe TRBD2 (6 bases). Trimming took 4 bases from V and 7 from J, leaving 10 bases between them. Germline loops: CDR1 SEHNR, CDR2 FQNEAQ (reference sequence). The CDR3 loop spans 13 amino acids. In DNA form, the CDR3 reads TGTGCCAGCAGCTCCGGGGGTCGCGGGGAGCTGTTTTTT. This sequence encodes CASSSGGRGELFF.

The chain has TRBV18 and TRBJ1-1, with 8 bases matching TRBD1. V dropped 3 bases and J dropped 0; count of bases not matched to a gene: 3. Germline V CDR1 and CDR2: KGHSH, LQKENI. The CDR3 extends over 15 amino acids. Here the CDR3 reads CASSPGTGLNTEAFF. In DNA form, the CDR3 reads TGTGCCAGCTCACCTGGGACAGGTCTGAACACTGAAGCTTTCTTT.

In DNA form, the CDR3 reads TGTGCCAGCAGTTACCACAGGGGGGAGAATCAGCCCCAGCATTTT. It is translated as CASSYHRGENQPQHF. The V and J genes are TRBV6-2 or TRBV6-3 and TRBJ1-5; 8 bases agree with TRBD1. The ends lost 2 bases at V and 4 bases at J; junction bases unmatched: 4. Germline values: CDR1 MNHEY, CDR2 SVGEGT. This CDR3 is 15 amino acids long.

The chain is built from TRBV19 and TRBJ1-2; possible D gene TRBD1, 6 bases. The CDR3 runs 14 residues. Trimming took 2 bases from V and 10 from J, leaving 17 bases between them. In germline, CDR1 is LNHDA, CDR2 SQIVND (reference sequence). The CDR3 nucleotides read TGTGCCAGTAGTATACAACAGGGTCGTATCTTCTACACCTTC. Translating it yields CASSIQQGRIFYTF.

The V call is TRBV30, the J call TRBJ1-4; D call uncertain. This CDR3 region has 13 residues. V dropped 2 bases and J dropped 4 bases, with 8 bases sitting between them. CDR1 and CDR2 from the germline V gene are GTSNPN and SVGIG (reference sequence). The CDR3 region has the DNA TGTGCCTGGAGTAACGGGGATAATGAAAAACTGTTTTTT. It translates to CAWSNGDNEKLFF.

This clone was seen only a few times. The chain joins TRBV9 to TRBJ2-5; TRBD2 matches 10 bases. The CDR3 is 15 amino acids. The ends lost 5 bases at V and 5 bases at J; junction bases unmatched: 9. Germline V gives CDR1 SGDLS, CDR2 YYNGEE. CDR3 amino acids: CASSRAGGRMETQYF. The CDR3 nucleotides read TGTGCCAGCAGTCGAGCGGGGGGGCGCATGGAGACCCAGTACTTC.

With respect to this clone: One end of the junction is discordant with germline, which a read error may explain. The chain recombines TRBV12-3 or TRBV12-4 with TRBJ2-5, with 9 bases identical to TRBD1. This CDR3 has 13 residues. The CDR3 region is CASTIDRGNPTDF. The CDR3 coding sequence is TGTGCCAGCACCATCGACAGGGGGAACCCCACGGACTTC.

The chain is built from TRBV5-5 and TRBJ1-5; D is unresolved. Germline V CDR1 and CDR2: SGHKS, YYEKEE (reference sequence). Trimming cost V 0 bases and J 5 bases, with 9 bases left between them. The CDR3 contains 14 residues. CDR3 nucleotide sequence: TGTGCCAGCAGCTTGGTAACGAACTATCAGCCCCAGCATTTT. It codes for CASSLVTNYQPQHF.

V and J are TRBV9 and TRBJ2-7; D might be TRBD2 (7 bases). The CDR3 has 13 amino acids. V shed 4 bases and J shed 2 bases, with 10 bases lying between them. Germline CDR1 and CDR2: SGDLS and YYNGEE. In DNA form, the CDR3 reads TGTGCCAGCAGCTTGGGGGGGCCCTACGAGCAGTACTTC. It encodes CASSLGGPYEQYF.

This clone was counted once. V gene TRBV18 combines with J gene TRBJ2-1; the D gene is possibly TRBD1 (5 bases). The length of the CDR3 is 17 residues. Trimming removed 0 bases from V and 0 bases from J, with 12 bases in between. Germline CDR1 reads KGHSH; CDR2 reads LQKENI. The CDR3 nucleotides are TGTGCCAGCTCACCACCCAACTTGGGGCCCTCCTACAATGAGCAGTTCTTC. Its protein is CASSPPNLGPSYNEQFF.

Only one count was recorded for this clone. The chain combines TRBV27 with TRBJ2-7; D is possibly TRBD1 (5 bases). This CDR3 spans 14 amino acids. V was trimmed by 2 bases and J by 0 bases, leaving 8 bases between them. Germline V CDR1 and CDR2: MNHEY, SMNVEV (reference sequence). CDR3 loop: CASSLPTASYEQYF. The CDR3 DNA sequence: TGTGCCAGCAGTTTACCGACAGCCTCCTACGAGCAGTACTTC.

This chain links TRBV4-2 with TRBJ1-1; D gene ambiguous. Looked up from germline, CDR1 is LGHNA and CDR2 is YNFKEQ. Trimming took 4 bases from V and 1 from J, leaving 10 bases between them. CDR3 length equals 14 residues. The CDR3 is CASSPGLPNTEAFF. DNA of the CDR3: TGTGCCAGCAGCCCAGGACTTCCGAACACTGAAGCTTTCTTT.